The rows below give T cell receptor beta chains drawn from one sample of a study of vaccination effects on CD4 cells after COVID-19. Clones were read by immunoSEQ multiplex PCR, and TCRdb kept only the in-frame ones, dropping some. The repertoire has fewer than 35,000 clones, approximately 70% of them found once; the top ten carry approximately 3.8%. These receptors lack a known antigen. The material was CD4+ T cells from PBMCs cultured without peptide, obtained before COVID-19 vaccination. These receptors originate from a human donor who received a COVID-19 vaccine. Each CDR3 is given with its conserved first and last residue. D genes are given only for firm matches. Clone size is given for some rows only: seen once, a few or many times, or a class if the clone is expanded.

CDR3 protein	CDR3 DNA	D gene	clone size	V gene	J gene
CASSLGGGSEKLFF	TGCGCCAGCAGCTTGGGGGGGGGAAGTGAAAAACTGTTTTTT	-	once	TRBV5-1	TRBJ1-4
CTSSQDSHGVTDTQYF	TGCACCAGCAGCCAAGATAGTCACGGGGTCACAGATACGCAGTATTTT	-	few	TRBV1	TRBJ2-3
CASSEGRLTEAFF	TGTGCCAGCAGTGAGGGTCGATTGACTGAAGCTTTCTTT	-	-	TRBV6-1	TRBJ1-1
CASSETDNYGYTF	TGTGCCAGCAGTGAGACAGATAACTATGGCTACACCTTC	-	-	TRBV6-1	TRBJ1-2
CASSEALSSGNTIYF	TGTGCCAGCAGTGAAGCGTTGAGCTCTGGAAACACCATATATTTT	-	few	TRBV6-1	TRBJ1-3
CASSLPARGTDGYTF	TGTGCCAGCAGCCTACCGGCCCGGGGAACGGATGGCTACACCTTC	-	-	TRBV5-6	TRBJ1-2
CASDSYRNTIYF	TGTGCCAGCGACAGCTACAGAAACACCATATATTTT	-	few	TRBV7-9	TRBJ1-3
CASSLTGDSGNTIYF	TGCGCCAGCAGCTTGACAGGAGACTCTGGAAACACCATATATTTT	-	few	TRBV5-1	TRBJ1-3
CASSPLGTGSNEKLFF	TGTGCCAGCTCACCACTCGGTACCGGATCGAATGAAAAACTGTTTTTT	-	-	TRBV18	TRBJ1-4
CASRLPTGMNTEAFF	TGTGCCAGTAGATTACCGACGGGAATGAACACTGAAGCTTTCTTT	-	-	TRBV19	TRBJ1-1
CASSGSAGGSSYEQYF	TGTGCCAGCAGCGGTTCAGCTGGGGGGAGCTCCTACGAGCAGTACTTC	-	-	TRBV11-2	TRBJ2-7
CASSFRLNTEAFF	TGTGCCAGCAGCTTCCGCCTGAACACTGAAGCTTTCTTT	-	-	TRBV7-9	TRBJ1-1
CASSWLAGFRYEQYF	TGTGCCAGCAGCTGGCTAGCGGGATTTCGCTACGAGCAGTACTTC	TRBD2	-	TRBV7-2	TRBJ2-7
CASSPLSYEQYF	TGTGCCAGCTCACCTCTCTCCTACGAGCAGTACTTC	-	-	TRBV18	TRBJ2-7
CASSEHAGGAPPYEQYF	TGTGCCAGCAGTGAACATGCAGGGGGCGCACCCCCCTACGAGCAGTACTTC	TRBD1	-	TRBV6-1	TRBJ2-7
CASSFTGHQETQYF	TGCGCCAGCAGCTTCACCGGGCACCAAGAGACCCAGTACTTC	-	-	TRBV5-1	TRBJ2-5
CASSQAQGVYEQYF	TGTGCCAGCAGCCAAGCTCAGGGAGTTTACGAGCAGTACTTC	-	few	TRBV14	TRBJ2-7
CASSSLGRSLRTGELFF	TGTGCCAGCAGTTCCCTTGGCAGGAGTCTCCGCACCGGGGAGCTGTTTTTT	-	-	TRBV28	TRBJ2-2
CASGTGLAGYYEQYF	TGTGCCAGCGGGACGGGACTAGCGGGTTACTACGAGCAGTACTTC	TRBD2	-	TRBV9	TRBJ2-7
CASSKAGRAYEQYF	TGTGCCAGTAGTAAAGCAGGTAGGGCCTACGAGCAGTACTTC	-	-	TRBV19	TRBJ2-7
CAISESRRGGLNTEAFF	TGTGCCATCAGTGAGTCCAGGAGGGGAGGGTTGAACACTGAAGCTTTCTTT	-	few	TRBV10-3	TRBJ1-1
CASGRDTYGYTF	TGTGCCAGCGGGCGGGACACTTATGGCTACACCTTC	-	-	TRBV2	TRBJ1-2
CSVGRAGYGYTF	TGCAGCGTTGGGAGGGCAGGCTATGGCTACACCTTC	-	-	TRBV29-1	TRBJ1-2
CASRVGGDGYTF	TGTGCCAGCAGGGTCGGCGGGGATGGCTACACCTTC	-	-	TRBV6-5	TRBJ1-2
CASSQQTLQGATYGYTF	TGTGCCAGCTCACAACAAACATTACAGGGAGCGACCTATGGCTACACCTTC	-	-	TRBV18	TRBJ1-2
CASSYGTGEPQHF	TGTGCCAGCAGTTACGGGACAGGGGAGCCCCAGCATTTT	TRBD1	few	TRBV6-6	TRBJ1-5
CASRVSGNTGELFF	TGTGCCAGCAGGGTTTCCGGGAACACCGGGGAGCTGTTTTTT	-	few	TRBV6-5	TRBJ2-2
CASSLEREWETQYF	TGTGCCAGCAGCTTGGAGCGGGAGTGGGAGACCCAGTACTTC	TRBD2	-	TRBV5-4	TRBJ2-5
CASSLAENQPQHF	TGTGCCAGCAGTTTAGCAGAGAATCAGCCCCAGCATTTT	-	medium-sized	TRBV12-3/TRBV12-4	TRBJ1-5
CASSPEGRNTIYF	TGTGCCAGCAGTCCCGAAGGGCGAAACACCATATATTTT	-	-	TRBV12-3/TRBV12-4	TRBJ1-3
CASGQGSYEQYF	TGTGCCAGCGGACAGGGATCCTACGAGCAGTACTTC	TRBD1	-	TRBV6-5	TRBJ2-7
CASSFLGTEAYEQYF	TGTGCCAGCAGTTTTCTCGGGACAGAGGCCTACGAGCAGTACTTC	TRBD1	-	TRBV27	TRBJ2-7
CASSYSMSVNTGELFF	TGTGCCAGCAGTTACTCGATGTCAGTGAACACCGGGGAGCTGTTTTTT	-	-	TRBV6-6	TRBJ2-2
CASSEFQRTSGVEQFF	TGCGCCAGCAGTGAGTTTCAAAGGACTAGCGGAGTCGAGCAGTTCTTC	TRBD2	few	TRBV10-1	TRBJ2-1
CASSPRTNTGELFF	TGTGCCAGCAGCCCTCGGACAAACACCGGGGAGCTGTTTTTT	-	-	TRBV5-4	TRBJ2-2
CASSRTRRRGDTIYF	TGTGCCAGTAGTAGAACACGGCGGAGAGGTGACACCATATATTTT	-	-	TRBV19	TRBJ1-3
CASSYLRGKVDEQFF	TGTGCCAGCAGTTATTTAAGAGGGAAGGTGGATGAGCAGTTCTTC	-	few	TRBV6-5	TRBJ2-1
CATKGATLGLNEKLFF	TGTGCCACCAAAGGAGCCACATTGGGGCTTAATGAAAAACTGTTTTTT	-	-	TRBV19	TRBJ1-4
CASSSLAGYEQYF	TGTGCCAGCAGCTCACTAGCGGGCTACGAGCAGTACTTC	TRBD2	-	TRBV3-1/TRBV3-2	TRBJ2-7
CASSQYGSSSEQYF	TGTGCCAGCAGCCAATACGGATCCTCTTCCGAGCAGTACTTC	-	-	TRBV3-1/TRBV3-2	TRBJ2-7
CASSQGLAGGYNEQFF	TGCGCCAGCAGCCAGGGCCTAGCGGGAGGATACAATGAGCAGTTCTTC	TRBD2	once	TRBV4-1	TRBJ2-1
CASSGRVDTGELFF	TGCGCCAGCAGCGGCAGGGTCGACACCGGGGAGCTGTTTTTT	-	-	TRBV5-1	TRBJ2-2
CASSQGGGSQFF	TGTGCCAGCAGCCAAGGCGGGGGGTCTCAGTTCTTC	TRBD2	-	TRBV3-1/TRBV3-2	TRBJ2-1
CASSATGRYEQYF	TGTGCCAGTAGTGCGACAGGGCGCTACGAGCAGTACTTC	TRBD1	-	TRBV19	TRBJ2-7
CASSTEGKGPLHF	TGTGCCAGCAGTACAGAGGGAAAGGGACCCCTCCACTTT	-	once	TRBV6-5	TRBJ1-6
CASSELAGASETQYF	TGTGCCAGCAGTGAACTAGCGGGAGCGAGTGAGACCCAGTACTTC	TRBD2	once	TRBV6-1	TRBJ2-5
CASSYGDNGYTF	TGTGCCAGCAGTTACGGGGATAACGGCTACACCTTC	-	few	TRBV6-5	TRBJ1-2
CASSQYSGELFF	TGTGCCAGCAGCCAATACAGCGGGGAGCTGTTTTTT	-	few	TRBV3-1/TRBV3-2	TRBJ2-2
CASSYSWGSGSPLHF	TGTGCCAGCAGTTACTCGTGGGGAAGCGGATCACCCCTCCACTTT	-	-	TRBV6-5	TRBJ1-6
CAWSVLFRVGSGYTF	TGTGCCTGGAGTGTACTGTTTAGGGTTGGGTCTGGCTACACCTTC	-	few	TRBV30	TRBJ1-2
CASSPRQGTSGTASTDTQYF	TGTGCCAGCAGCCCGCGACAGGGGACTAGCGGGACCGCTAGCACAGATACGCAGTATTTT	TRBD2	-	TRBV5-5	TRBJ2-3
CAWSLDTVNQPQHF	TGTGCCTGGAGTCTCGACACGGTCAATCAGCCCCAGCATTTT	-	-	TRBV30	TRBJ1-5
CASSFAGESYNEQFF	TGCGCCAGCAGCTTCGCGGGGGAGTCCTACAATGAGCAGTTCTTC	TRBD2	-	TRBV5-1	TRBJ2-1
CASSLFRGTDSGNTIYF	TGTGCCAGCAGCTTGTTTCGAGGGACGGACTCTGGAAACACCATATATTTT	-	-	TRBV5-8	TRBJ1-3
CASSLGSSGDYNEQFF	TGTGCCAGCAGCTTGGGCTCTAGCGGAGATTACAATGAGCAGTTCTTC	TRBD2	once	TRBV5-4	TRBJ2-1